The clone carrying this T cell receptor beta chain was observed many times. Its antigen is undetermined. The data were obtained in a study of read filtering for tumor transcriptome and immune sequencing. Looking at the study overall: Mean patient age was roughly 66 years, range about 45 to 85; approximately 18 male, more than 11 female. Transcriptome libraries were built from DNase-treated RNA. Findings of the study overall: Correlation between methods rose after single-read clonotypes were removed.

This library used around 0.4 ug RNA and molecular barcoded adaptors spanning alpha/delta and beta/gamma chains. From the reads, TCRdb called clonotypes with MiXCR, one entry per CDR3 protein. The sample shows around 65,000 distinct CDR3 sequences, approximately 20% of them seen only once. The CDR3 is 15 amino acids. V gave up 5 bases and J gave up 2 bases, with 15 bases separating them. Germline loops: CDR1 SGHAT, CDR2 FQDESV (reference sequence). The specimen was a population of CD138-negative cells sorted from bone marrow. The gene calls are TRBV11-1 and TRBJ1-1; possible D gene TRBD1, 5 bases. The sequence derives from a donor at least 40 years old with multiple myeloma. The CDR3: CASSLVRQGNTEAFF. The CDR3 coding sequence is TGTGCCAGCAGCCTAGTGAGGCAGGGAAACACTGAAGCTTTCTTT.